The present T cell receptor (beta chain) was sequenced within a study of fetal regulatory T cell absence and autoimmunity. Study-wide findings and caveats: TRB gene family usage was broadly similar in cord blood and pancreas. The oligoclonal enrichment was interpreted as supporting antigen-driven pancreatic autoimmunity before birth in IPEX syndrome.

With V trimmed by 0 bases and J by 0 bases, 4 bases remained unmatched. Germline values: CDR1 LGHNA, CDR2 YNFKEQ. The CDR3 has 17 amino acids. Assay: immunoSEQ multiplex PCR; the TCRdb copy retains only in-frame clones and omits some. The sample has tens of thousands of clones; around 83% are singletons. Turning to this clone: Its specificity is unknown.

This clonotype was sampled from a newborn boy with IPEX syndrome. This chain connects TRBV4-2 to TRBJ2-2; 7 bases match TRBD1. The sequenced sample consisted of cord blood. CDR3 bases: TGTGCCAGCAGCCAAGATCGGGACAGACCGAACACCGGGGAGCTGTTTTTT. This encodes CASSQDRDRPNTGELFF.